This T cell receptor beta chain was obtained from a study of T cell changes during pregnancy in multiple sclerosis. Germline-derived CDR1 and CDR2 are MNHNS and SASEGT. Trimming removed 7 bases at V and 6 bases at J, with 20 bases between. This CDR3 has 15 residues. Measured with immunoSEQ multiplex PCR; TCRdb has only the in-frame clones, and not every one. In the table there are about 59,000 clones, 85% to 95% of which are singletons. Sequences were derived from CD8+ T cells from peripheral blood mononuclear cells, sampled in the third trimester of pregnancy. The chain couples TRBV6-1 to TRBJ2-3; weak D call: TRBD2 (6 bases). The sequence was obtained from a female donor with multiple sclerosis, enrolled in a pregnancy study. The CDR3 DNA follows: TGTGCCAGCACCACGGGAGCCGAGGTTCTGGATACGCAGTATTTT. Encoded protein: CASTTGAEVLDTQYF.